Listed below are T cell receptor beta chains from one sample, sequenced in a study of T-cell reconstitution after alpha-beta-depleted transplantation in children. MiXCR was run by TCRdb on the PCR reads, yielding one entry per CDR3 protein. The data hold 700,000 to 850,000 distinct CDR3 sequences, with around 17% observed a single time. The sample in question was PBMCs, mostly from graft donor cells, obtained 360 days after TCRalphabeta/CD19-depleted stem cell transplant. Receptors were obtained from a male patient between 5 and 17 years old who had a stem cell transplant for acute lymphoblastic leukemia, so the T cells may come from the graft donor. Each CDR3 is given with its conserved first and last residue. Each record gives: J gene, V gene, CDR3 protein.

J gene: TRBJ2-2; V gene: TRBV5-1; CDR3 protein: CASSLIEGNTGELFF
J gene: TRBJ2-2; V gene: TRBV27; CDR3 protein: CASSFPGGLAGSGELFF
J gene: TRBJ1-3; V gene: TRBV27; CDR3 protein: CASRPGTGPPSGNTIYF
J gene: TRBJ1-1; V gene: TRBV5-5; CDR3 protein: CASRDGTGGFTMNTEAFF
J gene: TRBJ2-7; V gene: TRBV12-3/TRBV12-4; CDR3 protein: CASSSTVREQYF
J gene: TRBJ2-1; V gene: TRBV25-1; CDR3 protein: CASSELTLGAYNEQFF
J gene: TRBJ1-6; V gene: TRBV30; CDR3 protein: CAWSSSSDSRNSPLHF
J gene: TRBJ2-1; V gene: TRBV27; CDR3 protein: CASKWGATQNEQFF
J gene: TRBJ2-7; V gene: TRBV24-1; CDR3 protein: CATSDDPWASGSYEQYF
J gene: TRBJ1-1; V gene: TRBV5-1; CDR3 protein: CASSLGHLNTEAFF
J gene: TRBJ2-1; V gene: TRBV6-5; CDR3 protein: CASSYSTSGRVYEQFF
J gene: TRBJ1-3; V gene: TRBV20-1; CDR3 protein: CSARVGGNTIYF
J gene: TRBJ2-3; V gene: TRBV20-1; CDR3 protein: CSASMKGAGTDTQYF
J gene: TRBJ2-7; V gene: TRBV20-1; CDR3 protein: CSARGGGAGRYEQYF
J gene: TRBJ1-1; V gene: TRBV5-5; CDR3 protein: CASSYRMAGVNTEAFF
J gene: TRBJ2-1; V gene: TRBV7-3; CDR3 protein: CASSFSQSSYNEQFF
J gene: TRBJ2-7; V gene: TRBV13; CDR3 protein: CASSLARVTEQYF
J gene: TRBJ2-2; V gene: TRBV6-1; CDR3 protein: CASSINRGTGGELFF
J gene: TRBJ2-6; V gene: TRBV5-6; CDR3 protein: CASSPWGTGRFSGANVLTF
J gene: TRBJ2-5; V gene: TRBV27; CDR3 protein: CASSLSAGGQETQYF
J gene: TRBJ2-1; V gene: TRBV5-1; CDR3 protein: CASSLPTGGRTSSYNEQFF
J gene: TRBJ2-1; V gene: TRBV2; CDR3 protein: CASSSPRGPRRDEQFF
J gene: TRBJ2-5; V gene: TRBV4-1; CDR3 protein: CASSQTSGLQETQYF
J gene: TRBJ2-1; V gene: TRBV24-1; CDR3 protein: CATSDKGTSGRVYNEQFF
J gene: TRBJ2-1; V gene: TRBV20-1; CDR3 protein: CSARGRTAGTYNEQFF
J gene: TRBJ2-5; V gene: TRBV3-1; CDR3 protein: CASSQEGRLPRETQYF
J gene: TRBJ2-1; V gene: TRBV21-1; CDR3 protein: CASGQAISSYNEQFF
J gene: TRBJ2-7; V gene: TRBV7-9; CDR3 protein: CASSLLDRGLGEQYF
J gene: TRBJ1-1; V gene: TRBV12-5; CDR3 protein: CASARPNPDMNTEAFF
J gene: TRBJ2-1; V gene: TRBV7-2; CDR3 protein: CARRGEESREQFF
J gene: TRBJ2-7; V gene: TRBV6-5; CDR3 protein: CASTVTAGTKNEQYF
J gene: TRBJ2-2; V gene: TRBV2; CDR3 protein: CASSGTSVKNTGELFF
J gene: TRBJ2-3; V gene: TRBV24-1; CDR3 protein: CATSDAVSDTQYF
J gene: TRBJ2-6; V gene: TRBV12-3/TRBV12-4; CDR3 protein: CASSSLPPGGANVLTF
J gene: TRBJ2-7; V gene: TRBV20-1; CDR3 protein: CSARVLRAREQYF
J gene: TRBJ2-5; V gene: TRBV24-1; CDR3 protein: CATSSRDQETQYF
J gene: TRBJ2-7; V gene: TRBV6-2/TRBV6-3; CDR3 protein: CASSLVRGHSYEQYF
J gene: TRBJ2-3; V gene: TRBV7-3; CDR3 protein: CASSPRGGGTDTQYF
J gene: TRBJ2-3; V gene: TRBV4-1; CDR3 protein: CASSRGQGEIRQYF
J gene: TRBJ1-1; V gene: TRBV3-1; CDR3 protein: CASRALSRDTEAFF
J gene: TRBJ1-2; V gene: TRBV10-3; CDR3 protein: CAISAGGDGYTF
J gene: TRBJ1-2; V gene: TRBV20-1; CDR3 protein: CSARDWRGRDGYTF
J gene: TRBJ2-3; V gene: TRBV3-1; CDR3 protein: CASSQLKRADTQYF
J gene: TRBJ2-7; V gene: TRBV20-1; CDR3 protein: CSAALIGGPYEQYF
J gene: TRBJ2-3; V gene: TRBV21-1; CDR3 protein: CASSKLAENRSTDTQYF
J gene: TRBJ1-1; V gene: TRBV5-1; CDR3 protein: CASSWAGDREAFF